Each of the 21 T cell receptor beta chains below was sequenced from the same sample in a study of T cells after yellow fever vaccination. TCRdb used MiXCR to reprocess the 5' RACE reads, holding one entry per CDR3 protein. This sample has about 550,000 distinct CDR3 sequences, with roughly 21% found just once. Sequencing was performed on PBMCs, taken 15 days after the yellow fever booster vaccination. The source is a young man who received the YFV17D yellow fever vaccine.

This chain links TRBV18 with TRBJ2-7; TRBD2 is a possible D gene (6 bases). Germline loops: CDR1 KGHSH, CDR2 LQKENI. CDR3 size: 15 residues. V lost 1 base, J lost 3 bases, and 13 bases lay in between. CDR3 DNA sequence: TGTGCCAGCTCACCACGGACGGGAGAGATCTACGAGCAGTACTTC. It specifies CASSPRTGEIYEQYF.

About this clonotype: An end of the junction differs from the germline gene, which may be a read error. This rearrangement joins TRBV6-1 to TRBJ1-5, with D unresolved. CDR3 length: 14 amino acids. The germline V gene encodes CDR1 MNHNS and CDR2 SASEGT. DNA of the CDR3: TGTGCTAGCACGTCCGCCCTCAACAATCAGCCCCAGCATTTT. It codes for CASTSALNNQPQHF.

The chain recombines TRBV5-5 with TRBJ2-1; 9 positions agree with TRBD1. The germline V gene encodes CDR1 SGHKS and CDR2 YYEKEE (reference sequence). V shed 6 bases, J shed 12 bases, and the junction held 13 bases outside the gene matches. The CDR3 is 14 residues long. The CDR3 DNA is TGTGCCAGCATTTTGCAACCGGGACAGGGCCTGCAGTTCTTC. The encoded protein is CASILQPGQGLQFF.

This clonotype was counted a few times. V usage is TRBV7-8 and J usage is TRBJ2-7, with D perhaps TRBD2 (5 bases). Germline CDR1 SGHVS, CDR2 FQNEAQ. V lost 5 bases and J lost 1, with 15 bases in between. The CDR3 is made up of 15 amino acids. The CDR3 coding sequence is TGTGCCAGCAGCAGAACCGGGATTTATTCCTACGAGCAGTACTTC. It translates to CASSRTGIYSYEQYF.

This clonotype came up a few times. The genes are TRBV20-1 and TRBJ2-2; 7 nucleotides line up with TRBD1. V dropped 5 bases and J dropped 7; count of bases not matched to a gene: 7. The CDR3 loop spans 13 amino acids. Germline assignment: CDR1 DFQATT and CDR2 SNEGSKA (reference sequence). CDR3: CSALNRGGGELFF. The CDR3 bases are TGCAGTGCTTTAAACAGGGGTGGCGGGGAGCTGTTTTTT.

The genes are TRBV7-9 and TRBJ2-5, with D maybe TRBD2 (6 bases). The CDR3 has 13 amino acids. Germline V gives CDR1 SEHNR, CDR2 FQNEAQ (reference sequence). The V end lost 2 bases, the J end lost 4 bases, and 8 bases lay between the germline ends. In DNA, the CDR3 is TGTGCCAGCAGCTTATGGAGGGGAGAGACCCAGTACTTC. This codes for CASSLWRGETQYF.

This clonotype was seen only a few times. The V call is TRBV27, the J call TRBJ1-1, with D unresolved. The CDR3 consists of 13 residues. In germline, CDR1 is MNHEY, CDR2 SMNVEV (reference sequence). The V and J ends lost 0 bases and 11 bases respectively, with 13 bases between them. As DNA, the CDR3 is TGTGCCAGCAGTTTATCACAGCCCTCTCCCGCTTTCTTT. It translates to CASSLSQPSPAFF.

V gene TRBV29-1 combines with J gene TRBJ2-3; no clear D. V lost 5 bases and J 2 bases, leaving 5 bases between the germline ends. The V gene's germline CDR1 is SQVTM and CDR2 ANQGSEA. This CDR3 has 11 amino acids. The CDR3 loop reads CSVSITDTQYF. CDR3 in DNA: TGCAGCGTTTCCATCACAGATACGCAGTATTTT.

The chain combines TRBV14 with TRBJ2-1; 8 nucleotides align to TRBD2. V shed 11 bases, J shed 6 bases, and the junction held 15 bases outside the gene matches. Germline V lookup: CDR1 SGHDN, CDR2 FVKESK. The CDR3 runs to 15 residues. CDR3: CASRGGASRPNEQFF. The CDR3 region has the DNA TGTGCCTCACGGGGGGGGGCTAGCCGCCCCAATGAGCAGTTCTTC.

The chain has TRBV5-4 and TRBJ2-5; no clear D. The germline gives CDR1 SGHNT, CDR2 YYREEE (reference sequence). The CDR3 runs to 13 residues. With 7 bases removed from V and 4 bases from J, the gap between germline ends came to 14 bases. CDR3 loop: CASRPADGETQYF. CDR3 DNA: TGTGCCAGCCGGCCGGCAGATGGAGAGACCCAGTACTTC.

The J gene is TRBJ2-2, the V gene TRBV5-1, with D possibly matching TRBD1 (7 bases). This CDR3 contains 16 residues. Deletions cut 7 bases from V and 2 bases from J, with 18 bases between. Germline-derived CDR1 and CDR2 are SGHRS and YFSETQ. CDR3 region: CASVEGGQRNTGELFF. The CDR3 coding sequence is TGCGCCAGCGTCGAGGGGGGACAGCGTAACACCGGGGAGCTGTTTTTT.

This chain uses TRBV20-1 with TRBJ2-1, with D possibly called TRBD1 or TRBD2 (5 bases each). Deletions cut 3 bases from V and 7 bases from J, with 16 bases between. Germline CDR1 reads DFQATT; CDR2 reads SNEGSKA (reference sequence). The CDR3 has 14 residues. CDR3 nucleotides: TGCAGTGCTAGGGGGGTGACAGTCTTAAATGAGCAGTTCTTC. Its protein is CSARGVTVLNEQFF.

This chain's CDR3 is CSAPRGGNYEQYF. In nucleotides, the CDR3 is TGCAGTGCTCCCAGGGGGGGGAACTACGAGCAGTACTTC. J is TRBJ2-7 and V is TRBV20-1, with D possibly being TRBD1 or TRBD2 (7 bases each). CDR1 is DFQATT, CDR2 SNEGSKA, per germline (reference sequence). This CDR3 comprises 13 residues. The V end lost 5 bases, the J end lost 3 bases, and 14 bases lay between the germline ends.

This chain uses TRBV2 with TRBJ2-5; 7 bases fit TRBD1. The CDR3 is 14 amino acids. CDR1 and CDR2 from the germline V gene are SNHLY and FYNNEI. J lost 4 bases, V lost 7 bases, and 9 bases had no gene match. The CDR3 sequence: CASTLGTARETQYF. The CDR3 DNA follows: TGTGCCAGCACCTTAGGGACAGCCAGAGAGACCCAGTACTTC.

This clonotype occurred a few times. This chain uses TRBV18 with TRBJ2-1; 9 bases fit TRBD1. In germline, CDR1 is KGHSH, CDR2 LQKENI. V was clipped by 4 bases and J by 8 bases; unmatched bases: 12. This CDR3 spans 16 amino acids. The chain's CDR3 is CASSQIPGQGKDEQFF. The CDR3 DNA follows: TGTGCCAGCTCACAAATACCGGGACAGGGCAAGGATGAGCAGTTCTTC.

In its sample, this clonotype was seen a few times. The chain uses TRBV5-1 and TRBJ2-3; 7 nucleotides match TRBD2. Germline values: CDR1 SGHRS, CDR2 YFSETQ. The CDR3 length is 15 residues. Trimming took 1 base from V and 6 from J; bases not matched to a gene: 8. The CDR3 region has the DNA TGCGCCAGCAGCTTGTCGGCGGGAGCGGTGGATACGCAGTATTTT. As protein: CASSLSAGAVDTQYF.

This clonotype was seen a few times. The chain combines TRBV5-1 with TRBJ2-7; unclear D gene. This CDR3 is 13 amino acids long. Germline CDR1 SGHRS, CDR2 YFSETQ. V was shortened by 4 bases and J by 6 bases, with 14 bases between the two germline ends. The CDR3 loop reads CASSNDGLGEQYF. As DNA, the CDR3 is TGCGCCAGCAGCAATGACGGGTTGGGCGAGCAGTACTTC.

The table lists this clonotype with a few counts. This chain uses TRBV5-1 with TRBJ2-7; 8 nucleotides line up with TRBD1. CDR3 size: 14 residues. Germline V gene lookup returns CDR1 SGHRS and CDR2 YFSETQ. V lost 3 bases to trimming and J lost 3 bases; unmatched junction nucleotides: 5. CDR3 amino acids: CASSSTGEDYEQYF. CDR3 nucleotide sequence: TGCGCCAGCAGCTCGACAGGGGAGGACTACGAGCAGTACTTC.

This clonotype appeared a few times. The rearrangement uses TRBV20-1 and TRBJ1-5; D may be TRBD1 (5 bases). The CDR3 extends over 14 amino acids. Looked up from germline, CDR1 is DFQATT and CDR2 is SNEGSKA (reference sequence). Trimming stripped 2 bases from V and 4 bases from J, with 12 bases between. CDR3 loop: CSARMNRRNQPQHF. The DNA of the CDR3 is TGCAGTGCTAGAATGAACAGGCGTAATCAGCCCCAGCATTTT.

This clonotype was detected a few times. V and J are TRBV27 and TRBJ2-7; no clear D gene. This CDR3 comprises 14 residues. Germline loops: CDR1 MNHEY, CDR2 SMNVEV (reference sequence). The V end lost 1 base, the J end lost 6 bases, and 13 bases lay between the germline ends. The CDR3 bases are TGTGCCAGCAGTTTATACAGTGGCGTTAGCGAGCAGTACTTC. This encodes CASSLYSGVSEQYF.

The chain recombines TRBV6-5 with TRBJ2-7; no clear D gene. The ends were cut back, 2 bases at V and 6 bases at J, with 14 bases in the middle. In germline, CDR1 is MNHEY, CDR2 SVGAGI. The CDR3 consists of 14 residues. The CDR3 DNA reads as TGTGCCAGCAGTTACGATTTTCGGGCAACCGAGCAGTACTTC. Translated, it gives CASSYDFRATEQYF.